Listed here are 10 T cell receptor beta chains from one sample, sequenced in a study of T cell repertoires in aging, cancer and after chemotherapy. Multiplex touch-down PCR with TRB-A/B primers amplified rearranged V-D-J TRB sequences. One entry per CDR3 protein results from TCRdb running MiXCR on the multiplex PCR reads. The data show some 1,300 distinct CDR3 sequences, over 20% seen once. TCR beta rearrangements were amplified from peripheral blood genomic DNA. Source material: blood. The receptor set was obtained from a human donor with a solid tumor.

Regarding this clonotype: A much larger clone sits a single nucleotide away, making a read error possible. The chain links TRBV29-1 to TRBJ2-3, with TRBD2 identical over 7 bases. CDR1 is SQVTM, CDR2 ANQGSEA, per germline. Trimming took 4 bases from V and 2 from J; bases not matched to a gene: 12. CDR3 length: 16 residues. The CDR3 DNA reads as TGCAGCGTTGGGGGGGAGAGAGCGGGGCACACAGATACGCAGTATTTT. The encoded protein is CSVGGERAGHTDTQYF.

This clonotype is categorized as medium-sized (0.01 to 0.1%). DNA of the CDR3: TGTGCCAGCAGCTGGGACAGGGCTGGAAACACCATATATTTT. This gives the protein CASSWDRAGNTIYF. The rearrangement links TRBV5-4 to TRBJ1-3, with TRBD1 matching 9 bases. The CDR3 contains 14 residues. Germline assignment: CDR1 SGHNT and CDR2 YYREEE (reference sequence). V lost 3 bases and J lost 2; bases outside the gene matches: 0.

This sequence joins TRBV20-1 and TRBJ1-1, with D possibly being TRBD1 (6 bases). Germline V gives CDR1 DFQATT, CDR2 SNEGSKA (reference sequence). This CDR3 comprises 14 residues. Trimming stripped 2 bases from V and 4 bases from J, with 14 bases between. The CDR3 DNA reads TGCAGTGCTAGAATTACAGGACAGACCACTGAAGCTTTCTTT. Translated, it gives CSARITGQTTEAFF.

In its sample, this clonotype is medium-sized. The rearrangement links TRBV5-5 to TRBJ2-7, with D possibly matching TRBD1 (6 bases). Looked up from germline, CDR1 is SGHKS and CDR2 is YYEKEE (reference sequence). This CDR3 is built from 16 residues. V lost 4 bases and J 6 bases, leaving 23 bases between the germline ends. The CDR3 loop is CASSPVIGTQRLEQYF. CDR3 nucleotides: TGTGCCAGCAGCCCTGTAATCGGGACACAGCGGCTCGAGCAGTACTTC.

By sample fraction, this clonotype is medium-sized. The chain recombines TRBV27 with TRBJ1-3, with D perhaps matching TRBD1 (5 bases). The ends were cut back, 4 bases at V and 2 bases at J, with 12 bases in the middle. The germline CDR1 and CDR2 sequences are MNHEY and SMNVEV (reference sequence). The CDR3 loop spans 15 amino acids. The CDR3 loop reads CASSSPGGAGNTIYF. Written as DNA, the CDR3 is TGTGCCAGCAGTTCCCCGGGGGGAGCTGGAAACACCATATATTTT.

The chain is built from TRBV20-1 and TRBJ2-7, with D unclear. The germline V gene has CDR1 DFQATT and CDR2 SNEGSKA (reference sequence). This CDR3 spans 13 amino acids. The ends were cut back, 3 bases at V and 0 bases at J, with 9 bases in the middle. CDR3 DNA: TGCAGTGCTAGGGGCGGTAGCTCCTACGAGCAGTACTTC. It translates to CSARGGSSYEQYF.

The CDR3 DNA sequence: TGTGCCAGCAGCTTAAAACCGGGCACTGAAGCTTTCTTT. Translating gives CASSLKPGTEAFF. The genes are TRBV7-7 and TRBJ1-1; D call uncertain. The germline V gene has CDR1 SSHAT and CDR2 FNYEAQ (reference sequence). The V end was cut by 2 bases, the J end by 4 bases, with 8 bases between. The CDR3 has 13 amino acids.

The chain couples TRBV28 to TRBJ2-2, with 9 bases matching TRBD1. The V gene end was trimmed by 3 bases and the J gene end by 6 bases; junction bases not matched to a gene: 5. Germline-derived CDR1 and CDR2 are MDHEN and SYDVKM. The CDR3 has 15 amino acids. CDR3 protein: CASSLGTGWSGELFF. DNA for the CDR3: TGTGCCAGCAGTTTGGGGACAGGGTGGTCCGGGGAGCTGTTTTTT.

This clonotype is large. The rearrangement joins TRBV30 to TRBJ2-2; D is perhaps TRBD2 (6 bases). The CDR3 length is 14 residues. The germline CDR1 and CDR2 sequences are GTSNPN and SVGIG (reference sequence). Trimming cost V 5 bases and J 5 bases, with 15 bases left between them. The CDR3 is CAWLEGTRTGELFF. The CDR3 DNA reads TGTGCCTGGTTGGAGGGAACAAGGACCGGGGAGCTGTTTTTT.

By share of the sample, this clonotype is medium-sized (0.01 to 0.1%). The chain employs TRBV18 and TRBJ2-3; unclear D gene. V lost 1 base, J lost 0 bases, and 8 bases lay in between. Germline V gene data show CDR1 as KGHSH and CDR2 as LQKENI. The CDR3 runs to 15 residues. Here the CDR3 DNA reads TGTGCCAGCTCACCACGGCTTCCCAGCACAGATACGCAGTATTTT. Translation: CASSPRLPSTDTQYF.